The 27 T cell receptor beta chains below come from one sample, sequenced in a study of CXCR3-negative and CXCR3-positive naive CD8 T cells. 5' RACE with UMI labels generated the TRB cDNA libraries. TCRdb reanalyzed the 5' RACE reads, giving one entry per CDR3 protein sequence and no DNA. This repertoire includes some 150,000 distinct CDR3 sequences. Their specific antigens are unknown. Findings and limits, study-wide: More hydrophobic TRB CDR3s occurred in CXCR3-positive than in CXCR3-negative naive cells.

Sequencing used naive CXCR3+ CD8+ T cells from blood. Documented subset: CD45RO-CCR7+CD27+CD95- naive CD8+ T cells expressing CXCR3 (TNR3+). The receptors originated from a human donor in good health. Some clones in this sample may be carry-over from other donors' samples.

CDR3: CASSQLTLGNEQYF. The chain recombines TRBV14 with TRBJ2-7. The CDR3 loop spans 14 amino acids. CDR1 is SGHDN and CDR2 is FVKESK in the germline V gene.

This sequence joins TRBV5-4 and TRBJ2-7; TCRdb names TRBD2, which stays unverified in the absence of DNA. The CDR3 sequence is 16 residues long. The germline CDR1 and CDR2 sequences are SGHNT and YYREEE (reference sequence). CDR3 region: CASSSGGGTSFYEQYF.

The V gene is TRBV29-1, the J gene TRBJ1-2; TCRdb's assignment of TRBD1 cannot be checked, as there is no DNA. The CDR3 runs 12 residues. Germline CDR1 SQVTM, CDR2 ANQGSEA. This CDR3 is CSVPRGRGGYTF.

The CDR3 reads CATSRGSGAQNIQYF. This sequence joins TRBV15 and TRBJ2-4. This CDR3 has 15 residues. Germline V gene sequence: CDR1 LNHNV, CDR2 YYDKDF (reference sequence).

The chain employs TRBV19 and TRBJ1-1; there is no DNA to check the TCRdb D call of TRBD1. Germline loops: CDR1 LNHDA, CDR2 SQIVND (reference sequence). CDR3 length: 14 amino acids. CDR3 residues: CASSITGAETEAFF.

This chain uses TRBV25-1 with TRBJ2-2; the TRBD1 assignment by TCRdb is unverifiable without DNA. CDR1 is MGHDK, CDR2 SYGVNS, per germline. This CDR3 has 16 residues. CDR3 sequence reads: CASSEPRTGSTGELFF.

The chain employs TRBV29-1 and TRBJ2-1. The V gene's germline CDR1 is SQVTM and CDR2 ANQGSEA. This CDR3 comprises 14 residues. The CDR3 loop is CSVELADSYNEQFF.

The rearrangement uses TRBV7-2 and TRBJ1-2; TCRdb gives TRBD1 as the D gene, but with no DNA this cannot be confirmed. CDR1 is SGHTA, CDR2 FQGNSA, per germline. There are 15 residues in the CDR3. The CDR3 is CASSSAGPTDYGYTF.

The chain employs TRBV20-1 and TRBJ2-1; absent DNA, TCRdb's TRBD1 call cannot be checked. This CDR3 contains 11 residues. Germline V CDR1 and CDR2: DFQATT, SNEGSKA (reference sequence). CDR3 sequence: CSGASYNEQFF.

The rearrangement uses TRBV15 and TRBJ2-5. The CDR3 runs to 14 residues. Germline loops: CDR1 LNHNV, CDR2 YYDKDF (reference sequence). CDR3 sequence: CATSRAAEQETQYF.

The chain employs TRBV12-3 or TRBV12-4 and TRBJ1-5; checking the TCRdb D call of TRBD1 is not possible without DNA. There are 14 residues in the CDR3. CDR3 amino acids: CASSWRQGEQPQHF.

This chain uses TRBV7-2 with TRBJ2-1; TCRdb outputs TRBD1, but without DNA this stays unchecked. Germline V gives CDR1 SGHTA, CDR2 FQGNSA. CDR3 length: 13 residues. CDR3 loop: CASSLTGFNEQFF.

The chain uses TRBV28 and TRBJ1-2; TCRdb calls TRBD1, which cannot be checked without DNA. This CDR3 spans 17 amino acids. CDR1 is MDHEN and CDR2 is SYDVKM in the germline V gene. The CDR3 protein is CASSYSSRDSDNYGYTF.

The J gene is TRBJ2-7, the V gene TRBV28; TCRdb's assignment of TRBD1 cannot be checked, as there is no DNA. CDR3 length equals 16 residues. Germline V CDR1 and CDR2: MDHEN, SYDVKM. CDR3: CASSSNDRGLLYEQYF.

This chain connects TRBV7-9 to TRBJ2-7; TCRdb's D gene call, TRBD2, goes unchecked for lack of DNA. Germline lookup yields CDR1 SEHNR and CDR2 FQNEAQ (reference sequence). The CDR3 has 17 amino acids. The chain's CDR3 is CASSLYGLAGRGYEQYF.

This chain joins TRBV28 and TRBJ2-7; with no DNA, the TCRdb D assignment of TRBD2 cannot be verified. Germline V lookup: CDR1 MDHEN, CDR2 SYDVKM. CDR3 length equals 14 residues. The CDR3 sequence: CASRGLAGVYEQYF.

V and J are TRBV6-5 and TRBJ2-1; the D gene TCRdb calls, TRBD2, cannot be checked with no DNA. CDR1 is MNHEY, CDR2 SVGAGI, per germline. This CDR3 region has 15 residues. The CDR3 spells CASSLLAGGPNEQFF.

The V gene is TRBV6-5, the J gene TRBJ1-1; TCRdb designates TRBD1, a call that cannot be tested without DNA. CDR1 MNHEY and CDR2 SVGAGI come from the germline V gene. This CDR3 spans 13 amino acids. The chain's CDR3 is CASSYRGPTEAFF.

This chain links TRBV29-1 with TRBJ1-1. Germline lookup yields CDR1 SQVTM and CDR2 ANQGSEA. The CDR3 is made up of 13 amino acids. The CDR3: CSAQPELNTEAFF.

The rearrangement uses TRBV6-6 and TRBJ2-7; the TCRdb D gene call, TRBD2, has no DNA to confirm it. This CDR3 spans 14 amino acids. Germline V gene sequence: CDR1 MNHNY, CDR2 SVGAGI (reference sequence). The CDR3 loop reads CASRVAGDGNEQYF.

The genes are TRBV5-1 and TRBJ1-1; TCRdb gives TRBD1 as the D gene, but with no DNA this cannot be confirmed. Germline lookup yields CDR1 SGHRS and CDR2 YFSETQ. This CDR3 spans 18 amino acids. The CDR3 loop is CASSLVSRFGQGNTEAFF. Together with reference TRBV5-1 and TRBJ1-1, the CDR3 gives the full variable domain: KAGVTQTPRYLIKTRGQQVTLSCSPISGHRSVSWYQQTPGQGLQFLFEYFSETQRNKGNFPGRFSGRQFSNSRSEMNVSTLELGDSALYLCASSLVSRFGQGNTEAFFGQGTRLTVV.

The chain links TRBV6-6 to TRBJ2-1; the TRBD2 assignment by TCRdb is unverifiable without DNA. The CDR3 has 17 amino acids. Germline CDR1 is MNHNY and CDR2 is SVGAGI (reference sequence). CDR3: CASSDTVAGVTYNEQFF.

The chain has TRBV28 and TRBJ2-1; TCRdb lists TRBD1, though no DNA is available to test this call. The CDR3 has 14 residues. The germline V gene has CDR1 MDHEN and CDR2 SYDVKM. CDR3 in amino acids: CATLHGGAWNEQFF.

The rearrangement joins TRBV29-1 to TRBJ1-4; the D gene TCRdb calls, TRBD1, cannot be checked with no DNA. The CDR3 consists of 15 residues. Germline lookup yields CDR1 SQVTM and CDR2 ANQGSEA. CDR3 amino acids: CSVEDLAGEDEKLFF.

The chain joins TRBV7-2 to TRBJ2-7. Germline V gene sequence: CDR1 SGHTA, CDR2 FQGNSA. CDR3 size: 14 residues. The CDR3 sequence is CASSLYQDAYEQYF.

CDR3 protein: CASSLYGNYGYTF. This sequence joins TRBV7-9 and TRBJ1-2. The V gene's germline CDR1 is SEHNR and CDR2 FQNEAQ (reference sequence). The length of the CDR3 is 13 residues.

V usage is TRBV12-3 or TRBV12-4 and J usage is TRBJ2-7; TCRdb returns TRBD1, unconfirmable since there is no DNA. The CDR3 has 14 residues. The chain's CDR3 is CASSPWDKSYEQYF.